The 21 T cell receptor beta chains below all came from one sample that was sequenced in a study of beta chain features in type 1 diabetes. General study findings and limits: All four CD4+ subsets from Type 1 diabetes patients carried moderately but significantly shorter TCRB CDR3s.

Every isolated RNA sample was fully reverse transcribed, so sequencing captured expressed TCRB transcripts. Produced via immunoSEQ multiplex PCR; TCRdb's table is partial and in-frame only. This table has approximately 170,000 clones, approximately 8.1% appearing once. The antigens of these receptors remain unknown. Sample: central memory CD4+ T cells from blood. The receptors originated from a man between 18 and 29 years old with type 1 diabetes.

This rearrangement joins TRBV9 to TRBJ2-5, with D possibly being TRBD2 (5 bases). The V gene's germline CDR1 is SGDLS and CDR2 YYNGEE. Trimming shortened V by 3 bases and J by 5 bases, and 11 bases separated the two germline ends. CDR3 length: 13 amino acids. DNA for the CDR3: TGTGCCAGCAGCGCCGGGATTTCGGAGACCCAGTACTTC. This translates into CASSAGISETQYF.

V usage is TRBV5-6 and J usage is TRBJ1-2; D unresolved. CDR3 length: 15 amino acids. The germline V gene has CDR1 SGHDT and CDR2 YYEEEE. Trimming took 3 bases from V and 2 from J, leaving 14 bases between them. The CDR3 region is CASSSGRFTNYGYTF. The CDR3, as DNA: TGTGCCAGCAGCTCTGGCCGCTTCACCAACTATGGCTACACCTTC.

This clone showed up just a few times. The V gene is TRBV19, the J gene TRBJ2-6; 12 bases are a match to TRBD1. The CDR3 consists of 18 residues. J lost 2 bases, V lost 11 bases, and 13 bases had no gene match. Germline V gene lookup returns CDR1 LNHDA and CDR2 SQIVND (reference sequence). The CDR3 DNA follows: TGTGCCTCCCGGAAGGGGGGACAGGGGGCAACTGGGGCCAACGTCCTGACTTTC. The encoded protein is CASRKGGQGATGANVLTF.

J is TRBJ2-1 and V is TRBV18, with D possibly matching TRBD2 (5 bases). Germline assignment: CDR1 KGHSH and CDR2 LQKENI. Trimming cost V 3 bases and J 9 bases, with 15 bases left between them. This CDR3 is built from 14 residues. The CDR3 DNA sequence: TGTGCCAGCTCACCCATTGTCGGGGTAGGTGAGCAGTTCTTC. This sequence encodes CASSPIVGVGEQFF.

This sequence joins TRBV15 and TRBJ1-2, with D possibly matching TRBD1 (5 bases). Trimming cost V 5 bases and J 1 base, with 14 bases left between them. Germline assignment: CDR1 LNHNV and CDR2 YYDKDF (reference sequence). The CDR3 consists of 15 residues. CDR3 DNA: TGTGCCACCAGCCCCGGGACTGCAGATAACTATGGCTACACCTTC. Encoded protein: CATSPGTADNYGYTF.

There are a few counts of this clone. This sequence joins TRBV7-8 and TRBJ2-3, with D perhaps TRBD1 (6 bases). Germline V gene data show CDR1 as SGHVS and CDR2 as FQNEAQ. The length of the CDR3 is 14 residues. V gave up 3 bases and J gave up 4 bases, with 11 bases separating them. CDR3: CASSFTGPPDTQYF. The DNA of the CDR3 is TGTGCCAGCAGCTTTACAGGGCCCCCAGATACGCAGTATTTT.

The chain joins TRBV5-1 to TRBJ1-1, with 10 positions matching TRBD1. Trimming took 3 bases from V and 2 from J; bases not matched to a gene: 4. Germline CDR1 reads SGHRS; CDR2 reads YFSETQ. This CDR3 is built from 15 residues. The CDR3 spells CASSSGQGINTEAFF. DNA of the CDR3: TGCGCCAGCAGCTCGGGACAGGGGATCAACACTGAAGCTTTCTTT.

V gene TRBV28 combines with J gene TRBJ2-3; 7 nucleotides align to TRBD2. This CDR3 is 15 amino acids long. V lost 5 bases, J lost 1 base, and 6 bases stayed unmatched. CDR1 and CDR2 (germline): MDHEN, SYDVKM. The DNA for the CDR3 is TGTGCCAGCAGTGATGAGCGGGGCGGCACAGATACGCAGTATTTT. Translating gives CASSDERGGTDTQYF.

This clone occurred a few times. This chain uses TRBV5-8 with TRBJ1-5, with D possibly being TRBD1 (5 bases). Trimming removed 0 bases from V and 4 bases from J, with 11 bases in between. CDR1 SGHTS and CDR2 YDEGEE come from the germline V gene. The CDR3 runs 15 residues. The CDR3 here is CASSLAAGGNQPQHF. The CDR3 DNA is TGTGCCAGCAGCTTGGCCGCGGGGGGGAATCAGCCCCAGCATTTT.

V and J are TRBV5-6 and TRBJ1-6; D remains ambiguous. The CDR3 runs to 14 residues. The V gene lost 3 bases and the J gene lost 7 bases, with 11 bases spanning the gap. The germline gives CDR1 SGHDT, CDR2 YYEEEE. The CDR3 here is CASSSERANSPLHF. Written as DNA, the CDR3 is TGTGCCAGCAGCTCCGAGAGGGCAAATTCACCCCTCCACTTT.

The chain employs TRBV28 and TRBJ1-2, with D possibly matching TRBD1 (5 bases). Germline V gene data show CDR1 as MDHEN and CDR2 as SYDVKM. V dropped 5 bases and J dropped 7 bases, with 17 bases sitting between them. The CDR3 is 14 amino acids. CDR3 nucleotides: TGTGCCAGCAGTCCAGGCGGGGCAGGGCTTGGCTACACCTTC. Amino acid sequence: CASSPGGAGLGYTF.

In its sample, this clone was seen a few times. The V gene is TRBV7-7, the J gene TRBJ2-3; possible D gene TRBD1, 6 bases. V was trimmed by 1 base and J by 9 bases, leaving 11 bases between them. The CDR3 runs to 13 residues. Looked up from germline, CDR1 is SSHAT and CDR2 is FNYEAQ (reference sequence). The CDR3 DNA sequence: TGTGCCAGCAGCTTAGGTCCCACAGGGACGCAGTATTTT. It codes for CASSLGPTGTQYF.

The table lists this clone with a few counts. V is TRBV9 and J is TRBJ2-2; no clear D. CDR1 is SGDLS and CDR2 is YYNGEE in the germline V gene. Trimming took off 0 bases at V and 7 bases at J, with 4 bases between the two ends. This CDR3 spans 12 amino acids. CDR3: CASSVAVGELFF. The CDR3 nucleotides are TGTGCCAGCAGCGTAGCGGTCGGGGAGCTGTTTTTT.

Remarks on this clone: This same CDR3 is encoded by further DNA sequences in the sample. The chain joins TRBV18 to TRBJ1-2, with D maybe TRBD1 (6 bases). Trimming cost V 3 bases and J 7 bases, with 12 bases left between them. CDR3 length: 13 amino acids. Germline V gene sequence: CDR1 KGHSH, CDR2 LQKENI. CDR3 nucleotide sequence: TGTGCCAGCTCACCTGAAACGGACAGTGGCTACACCTTC. Translation: CASSPETDSGYTF.

There are a few counts of this clone. The chain carries TRBV5-1 and TRBJ2-5; D ambiguous. Germline V gene sequence: CDR1 SGHRS, CDR2 YFSETQ. CDR3 length equals 14 residues. The germline V and J ends were trimmed by 0 bases and 5 bases, with 11 bases remaining between them. The CDR3 is CASSLEISPETQYF. For the CDR3, the DNA is TGCGCCAGCAGCTTGGAGATAAGCCCCGAGACCCAGTACTTC.

This clone showed up just a few times. The CDR3 DNA reads as TGTGCCAGCGGACAGACTAGCGGGACCACCGGGGAGCTGTTTTTT. This sequence encodes CASGQTSGTTGELFF. The chain joins TRBV28 to TRBJ2-2; 11 bases line up with TRBD2. Unmatched junction bases numbered 6, after V lost 8 bases and J lost 4 bases. The CDR3 is 15 amino acids. CDR1 is MDHEN and CDR2 is SYDVKM in the germline V gene.

This clone was observed a handful of times. This rearrangement joins TRBV28 to TRBJ2-1; 8 nucleotides align to TRBD2. Trimming took 1 base from V and 10 from J; bases not matched to a gene: 0. The CDR3 loop spans 12 amino acids. Germline values: CDR1 MDHEN, CDR2 SYDVKM. CDR3 residues: CASSLSGGEQFF. DNA of the CDR3: TGTGCCAGCAGTTTATCGGGGGGGGAGCAGTTCTTC.

The CDR3 spells CAWNAGDNQPQHF. The CDR3 DNA reads TGTGCCTGGAACGCAGGGGACAATCAGCCCCAGCATTTT. The J gene is TRBJ1-5, the V gene TRBV30, with D maybe TRBD1 (6 bases). Germline V gene data show CDR1 as GTSNPN and CDR2 as SVGIG (reference sequence). V was shortened by 4 bases and J by 3 bases, with 10 bases between the two germline ends. The CDR3 spans 13 residues.

This clone was detected once. A much larger clone differs by one base, so this may be a read error. V usage is TRBV2 and J usage is TRBJ2-1; 9 nucleotides match TRBD2. Germline V gene data show CDR1 as SNHLY and CDR2 as FYNNEI. This CDR3 is 15 amino acids long. The chain's CDR3 is CATSVEAGGRNEQFF. DNA of the CDR3: TGTGCCACCAGTGTAGAAGCGGGAGGAAGGAATGAGCAGTTCTTC.

This clone has just a few counts. The chain is built from TRBV6-1 and TRBJ2-1; TRBD1 agrees at 8 bases. V shed 6 bases, J shed 5 bases, and the junction held 6 bases outside the gene matches. The germline V gene has CDR1 MNHNS and CDR2 SASEGT. The CDR3 is made up of 14 amino acids. The CDR3 sequence: CASSDRGLNNEQFF. The CDR3 region has the DNA TGTGCCAGCAGCGACAGGGGCCTGAACAATGAGCAGTTCTTC.

In this sample, this clone turned up a few times. The genes are TRBV6-6 and TRBJ2-5, with 9 nucleotides matching TRBD1. Germline lookup yields CDR1 MNHNY and CDR2 SVGAGI (reference sequence). This CDR3 spans 14 amino acids. With 6 bases clipped from V and 4 bases from J, the junction kept 6 bases outside the gene matches. In DNA form, the CDR3 reads TGTGCCAGCAGAATGGGACAGGGATTAGAGACCCAGTACTTC. This codes for CASRMGQGLETQYF.